The source of this T cell receptor beta chain is a study of blood T cell repertoires in COVID-19. The CDR3 is 14 residues long. Germline V gene lookup returns CDR1 LGHDT and CDR2 YNNKEL (reference sequence). Trimming removed 0 bases at V and 5 bases at J, with 10 bases between. Sequenced by immunoSEQ multiplex PCR; TCRdb stores in-frame clones only, minus some. Of about 240,000 clones detected, approximately 78% appear once; the ten largest clones hold roughly 12%. Sequenced input: peripheral blood. The V call is TRBV3-1 (or the pseudogene TRBV3-2), the J call TRBJ1-1, with a possible D match to TRBD1 (5 bases). The receptor was derived from a woman aged 55-69 years with active or convalescent COVID-19. For the CDR3, the DNA is TGTGCCAGCAGCCAAGATGGGGGGGGAACTGAAGCTTTCTTT. Encoded protein: CASSQDGGGTEAFF.